A single sample is the source of the 18 T cell receptor beta chains below, sequenced in a study of CD8+CD57+ T cells in acquired aplastic anemia. The use of genomic DNA as template underpinned the TCR beta VDJ and CDR3 profiling. Each CDR3 protein is one row after TCRdb ran MiXCR on the reads. This repertoire shows just over 400,000 distinct CDR3 sequences, roughly 68% found once; its top ten account for 3.5% to 4.5%. Material: sorted CD4+, CD8+, or CD8+CD57+ T cells (not recorded which) from PBMCs. The receptors shown here come from a human donor in good health, serving as a control.

In regard to this clonotype: The CDR3 does not close with the conserved phenylalanine or tryptophan, likely indicating a read error. Because the CDR3's place on the DNA is in doubt, the DNA is left out and the CDR3 is given as listed by TCRdb. CDR3: CASTRSPQQYFGL. The chain couples TRBV7-7 to TRBJ1-1; TRBD1 was called by the table and not checked on the DNA. The CDR3 is 13 amino acids long, termini counted. CDR1 is SSHAT, CDR2 FNYEAQ, per germline (reference sequence).

This clonotype appeared once. Because the CDR3 is missing its conserved closing phenylalanine or tryptophan, this is likely a read error. The limits of the CDR3 on the DNA are not certain, so only TCRdb's listed CDR3 is given. The V and J genes are TRBV2 and TRBJ2-5. The CDR3 has 14 amino acids, counting both end residues. In germline, CDR1 is SNHLY, CDR2 FYNNEI. The CDR3 here is CASSHSTYQETLCL.

This clonotype was seen a single time. J is TRBJ2-7 and V is TRBV4-2; a possible D gene is TRBD2 (5 bases). From germline, CDR1 is LGHNA and CDR2 YNFKEQ. V shed 0 bases and J shed 2 bases, with 14 bases lying between them. The CDR3 contains 16 residues. CDR3 DNA: TGTGCCAGCAGCCAAGAAGGACTCACTCAAGCCTACGAGCAGTACTTC. Encoded protein: CASSQEGLTQAYEQYF.

The J gene is TRBJ1-2, the V gene TRBV20-1; 7 positions match TRBD1. V lost 3 bases to trimming and J lost 3 bases; unmatched junction nucleotides: 4. This CDR3 region has 13 residues. Germline V lookup: CDR1 DFQATT, CDR2 SNEGSKA (reference sequence). This chain's CDR3 is CSASLDRDYGYTF. For the CDR3, the DNA is TGCAGTGCTAGCCTCGACAGGGACTATGGCTACACCTTC.

The rearrangement links TRBV13 to TRBJ2-3; the D gene is possibly TRBD1 (5 bases). Deletions cut 4 bases from V and 0 bases from J, with 8 bases between. CDR3 size: 14 residues. From germline, CDR1 is PRHDT and CDR2 FYEKMQ (reference sequence). As DNA, the CDR3 is TGTGCCAGCAGCTGGACAACTAGCACAGATACGCAGTATTTT. Protein product: CASSWTTSTDTQYF.

In its sample, this clonotype was seen a few times. The junction and the germline gene differ at one end; a read error may be behind it. The chain is built from TRBV2 and TRBJ1-5; 7 bases are a match to TRBD1. Germline V gives CDR1 SNHLY, CDR2 FYNNEI. This CDR3 comprises 14 residues. The CDR3 is CASREGQANQPQHF. In DNA, the CDR3 is TGTGCCAGCAGGGAAGGACAGGCTAATCAGCCCCAGCATTTT. Full variable domain (missing parts from reference TRBV2 and TRBJ1-5): EPEVTQTPSHQVTQMGQEVILRCVPISNHLYFYWYRQILGQKVEFLVSFYNNEISEKSEIFDDQFSVERPDGSNFTLKIRSTKLEDSAMYFCASREGQANQPQHFGDGTRLSIL.

This clonotype came up a few times. The chain couples TRBV12-3 or TRBV12-4 to TRBJ2-4, with 8 bases fitting TRBD2. V lost 5 bases to trimming and J lost 2 bases; unmatched junction nucleotides: 2. This CDR3 is built from 14 residues. The CDR3 DNA reads TGTGCCAGCAGTCGGACTAGCTCCAAAAACATTCAGTACTTC. Its protein is CASSRTSSKNIQYF.

The chain uses TRBV7-2 and TRBJ2-7; perhaps TRBD2 as D (6 bases). The CDR3 consists of 13 residues. The germline V and J ends were trimmed by 0 bases and 6 bases, with 9 bases remaining between them. Per the germline V gene, CDR1 is SGHTA and CDR2 is FQGNSA. DNA for the CDR3: TGTGCCAGCAGCTTAGCGGCGGGGTTCGAGCAGTACTTC. Its translation is CASSLAAGFEQYF.

This chain joins TRBV2 and TRBJ1-4; TRBD1 aligns across 7 bases. The DNA matches TRBJ2-6 better at its end, which makes the J call doubtful. This CDR3 spans 15 amino acids. Germline CDR1 is SNHLY and CDR2 is FYNNEI. CDR3 in amino acids: CASTTGTTGANVLTF. The CDR3 nucleotides read TGTGCCAGTACGACAGGGACCACGGGGGCCAACGTCCTGACTTTC.

Notes on this clonotype: A much larger clone is a single base away; this may be a read error. This chain uses TRBV11-2 with TRBJ1-6, with 8 bases matching TRBD1. This CDR3 region has 15 residues. Germline V lookup: CDR1 SGHAT, CDR2 FQNNGV. CDR3 nucleotide sequence: TGTGCCAGCAACTTAGGGACAGGTTCTAATCCACCCCTCCACTTT. The encoded protein is CASNLGTGSNPPLHF.

The table lists this clonotype with a few counts. V gene TRBV29-1 combines with J gene TRBJ2-5; TRBD2 matches 7 bases. This CDR3 region has 11 residues. Per the germline V gene, CDR1 is SQVTM and CDR2 is ANQGSEA. The trim removed 4 bases at V and 5 bases at J, leaving 1 base unmatched. Written as DNA, the CDR3 is TGCAGCGTTGGAGCGGGGGAGACCCAGTACTTC. This encodes CSVGAGETQYF.

This chain joins TRBV9 and TRBJ1-1, with 9 bases fitting TRBD1. V gave up 4 bases and J gave up 4 bases; unmatched junction bases: 5. This CDR3 is 14 amino acids long. The germline V gene has CDR1 SGDLS and CDR2 YYNGEE. CDR3 protein: CASSQQGASTEAFF. CDR3 sequence (DNA): TGTGCCAGCAGCCAACAGGGGGCGAGCACTGAAGCTTTCTTT.

The chain has TRBV11-1 and TRBJ2-5; the D gene is possibly TRBD2 (6 bases). The CDR3 totals 17 residues. CDR1 is SGHAT, CDR2 FQDESV, per germline (reference sequence). V gave up 1 base and J gave up 5 bases, with 20 bases separating them. CDR3 region: CASSLEGWGGGMETQYF. As DNA, the CDR3 is TGTGCCAGCAGCTTAGAGGGGTGGGGTGGGGGGATGGAGACCCAGTACTTC.

The chain couples TRBV11-1 to TRBJ1-3; 8 bases match TRBD1. With 8 bases clipped from V and 11 bases from J, the junction kept 20 bases outside the gene matches. The length of the CDR3 is 16 residues. CDR1 is SGHAT, CDR2 FQDESV, per germline (reference sequence). CDR3: CASSPGTGTSGHPIYF. In DNA form, the CDR3 reads TGTGCCAGCTCACCCGGGACAGGTACTTCTGGACACCCCATATATTTT.

This sequence joins TRBV7-9 and TRBJ2-7, with D perhaps matching TRBD2 (5 bases). Trimming took 1 base from V and 4 from J, leaving 8 bases between them. The CDR3 is made up of 13 amino acids. Germline V gives CDR1 SEHNR, CDR2 FQNEAQ (reference sequence). The CDR3 is CASSLVVAYEQYV. The CDR3 DNA is TGTGCCAGCAGCTTAGTAGTAGCGTACGAGCAGTACGTC.

On this clonotype: Its ends do not fully match the called genes, so a read error is possible. The CDR3 coding sequence is TGTGCCAGCAGCCCCAAGGGAGGCTCCTACCAGCAGCACTTC. It encodes CASSPKGGSYQQHF. This chain links TRBV7-9 with TRBJ2-7; a weak D match, TRBD2 (6 bases). This CDR3 is 14 amino acids long. Germline CDR1 and CDR2: SEHNR and FQNEAQ (reference sequence).

The chain recombines TRBV10-3 with TRBJ1-4; TRBD1 agrees at 11 bases. Germline V gene data show CDR1 as ENHRY and CDR2 as SYGVKD. The V and J ends lost 10 bases and 4 bases, in that order; junction bases with no gene match: 8. CDR3 length: 15 amino acids. CDR3 region: CASRDRGWNNEKLFF. For the CDR3, the DNA is TGTGCCAGCAGGGACAGGGGGTGGAATAATGAAAAACTGTTTTTT.

The table lists this clonotype with a few counts. This may be a read error, as it is one base from a much larger clone. In this CDR3 the conserved last residue, phenylalanine or tryptophan, is missing, so a read error is likely. V usage is TRBV6-4 and J usage is TRBJ1-6, with 9 bases identical to TRBD1. Trimming removed 5 bases from V and 10 bases from J; junction bases left unmatched: 9. The CDR3 loop spans 15 amino acids. Germline CDR1 reads MRHNA; CDR2 reads SNTAGT. CDR3 sequence (DNA): TGTGCCAGCAGTTCCCACGGGACAGGGAACTCACCCCTCCACATT. It codes for CASSSHGTGNSPLHI.